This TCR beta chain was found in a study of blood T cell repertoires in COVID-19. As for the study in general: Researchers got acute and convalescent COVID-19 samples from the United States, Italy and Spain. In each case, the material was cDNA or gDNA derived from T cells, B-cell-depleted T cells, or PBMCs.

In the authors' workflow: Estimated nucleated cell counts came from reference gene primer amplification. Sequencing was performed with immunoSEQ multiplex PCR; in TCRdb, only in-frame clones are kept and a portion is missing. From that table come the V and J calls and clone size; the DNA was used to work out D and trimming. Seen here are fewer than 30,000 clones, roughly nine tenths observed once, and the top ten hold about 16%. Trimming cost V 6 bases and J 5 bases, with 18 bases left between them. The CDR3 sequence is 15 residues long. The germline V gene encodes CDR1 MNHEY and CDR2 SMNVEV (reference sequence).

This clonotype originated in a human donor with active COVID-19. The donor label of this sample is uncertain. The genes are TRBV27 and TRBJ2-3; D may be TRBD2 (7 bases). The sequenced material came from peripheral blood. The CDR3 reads CASSSIGGGIDTQYF. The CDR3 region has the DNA TGTGCCAGCAGCTCAATAGGGGGGGGTATAGATACGCAGTATTTT.